This T cell receptor beta chain was observed in a study of beta chain features in type 1 diabetes (dated by TCRdb to 2016 to 2018). For the study in its entirety: Patients and healthy donors did not differ in mean age, gender distribution, total cell number or subset yield. Across all samples, some 99 million sorted cells were examined, and cell number per subset correlated strongly with RNA yield. The study compared TCRB repertoires of sorted circulating CD4+ T cell subsets between recently diagnosed type 1 diabetes patients and matched healthy donors. Regulatory and stem cell-like memory subsets were isolated from only 8 patients and about eight healthy donors, whereas naive and central memory subsets came from all 30 or so donors.

Each donor gave one peripheral blood draw, averaging roughly 100 mL, which was collected into heparinised tubes. Using a panel that included CD45RO, CCR7, CD25, CD127, CD95 and CD27, naive, central memory, regulatory and stem cell-like memory CD4+ T cells were sorted on a BD FACSAria II. All sorted populations exceeded 95% purity. Right away, PBMCs were isolated by Lymphoprep density gradient centrifugation and were stained directly, with no culture step. To minimize batch effects, samples were stained and sorted in pairs, one healthy donor with one patient per experiment. The junction shows trimming of 1 base on V and 6 bases on J, plus 18 bases between the germline ends. According to the germline V gene, CDR1 reads MGHRA and CDR2 reads YSYEKL. Its CDR3 holds 16 amino acids, cysteine through phenylalanine. Of the read, only the CDR3 DNA is kept; its 48 bases are in frame from base 1. The paper's findings and limits, for the study overall: HLA sub-analyses involved small numbers of individuals, so any influence of HLA type on TCRB rearrangement remained unresolved. Type 1 diabetes patients showed a moderate but significant shortening of TCRB CDR3 length in all four CD4+ subsets. Shorter templates might be favored by PCR, yet because patient and control samples were amplified and corrected together, any such skew would affect both groups equally. At VDJ recombination sites, type 1 diabetes patients had fewer insertions and more deleted nucleotides, which implies abnormalities in thymic rearrangement. Because cDNA was sequenced instead of genomic DNA, highly expressing activated cells could be over-represented, though the groups showed no difference in activation or CD3 levels. Naive, central memory and regulatory TCRB repertoires appeared to be more alike among patients than among healthy donors.

All of the isolated RNA was reverse transcribed with the High Capacity cDNA Reverse Transcription Kit, so expressed TCRB transcripts were sequenced. Deep immunoSEQ sequencing was performed on naive, central memory and regulatory T cell samples, with an average of about 4 million total reads per sample. After sorted cells were lysed in RLT buffer, RNA was extracted with DNase-treated RNeasy Micro or Mini kits, with the choice depending on cell number. To prevent cross-contamination, each cell subset was processed individually, whereas patient and healthy donor samples were processed jointly. TCRB sequences were amplified from cDNA with the immunoSEQ multiplex PCR, producing 87-bp fragments spanning the CDR3 region. The amplicons were sequenced using the Illumina HiSeq platform. The authors processed their data as follows. PCR bias was corrected computationally using synthetic template baselines, and reads within Hamming distance 2 were collapsed, with unmergeable singletons discarded. By aligning reads against IMGT, V, D and J genes, CDR3 length, and insertions or deletions at six rearrangement sites were assigned. Within each subset, clonotype counts were normalized to the number of sorted cells before true diversity and Gini coefficients were calculated with the tcR R package. The overlap coefficient, calculated on TCRB nucleotide sequences, was used to quantify repertoire sharing. Out-of-frame TCRB sequences from naive cells were analyzed to stand in for the pre-selection repertoire. As stored in TCRdb, this immuneACCESS dataset retains in-frame rearrangements with V and J assigned. A fraction of the clones does not appear; measured against another copy, unresolved V genes explain less than half of the discrepancy, and the remainder lacks a known reason. For V, J and clone size, that table is used; D and trimming come from the DNA. Recorded for this sample are hundreds of thousands of clones; about an eighth of them occurred a single time. The ten most abundant clones make up approximately 0.02% of the sample.

As concerns this clone: The target of this receptor is not known. One base away there is no much larger clone; base qualities are not given.

The chain is assembled from TRBV4-1 and TRBJ1-2; D gene: possibly TRBD1, on 6 matching bases. The sample comprised naive CD4+ T cells from blood. Reading the label with the study, this specimen's cell subset or site is: true naive CD4+ T cells. This sequence was found in a man aged 18 to 35 with type 1 diabetes. Here the CDR3 is given as CASSQVPQGNLDGYTF. The DNA sequence is as follows: TGCGCCAGCAGCCAAGTTCCCCAGGGGAATTTGGATGGCTACACCTTC.